Presented here are 18 T cell receptor beta chains from one specimen sequenced in a study of cytomegalovirus exposure and HLA in healthy donors (dated by TCRdb to between 2016 and 2019). Library prep was done by the immunoSEQ multiplex PCR assay. For the multiplex PCR, a mixture combining 60 forward primers for TCR Vbeta segments and 13 reverse primers for TCR Jbeta segments was used. The table comes from immuneACCESS by way of TCRdb, which keeps in-frame sequences with V and J called. Part of the clones is missing from these tables; in studies checked, under half for an unresolved V gene and the rest for unknown reasons. Within this sample are fewer than 120,000 clones, with about three quarters of them counted one time only. About 3.2% of the sample rests with the top ten. The sequenced sample consisted of PBMCs. These receptors were collected from a woman aged 60-75 years in good health and CMV-seropositive.

This rearrangement joins TRBV7-9 to TRBJ2-5, with D possibly being TRBD1 (5 bases). CDR1 is SEHNR, CDR2 FQNEAQ, per germline (reference sequence). This CDR3 has 14 residues. V lost 2 bases, J lost 0 bases, and 7 bases lay in between. Here the CDR3 DNA reads TGTGCCAGCAGCTTATCAGGGTACCAAGAGACCCAGTACTTC. Translating gives CASSLSGYQETQYF.

Regarding this clone: The junction departs from germline at one end; a sequencing error may be responsible. V is TRBV7-9 and J is TRBJ2-3, with D uncertain. The CDR3 length is 14 residues. Germline loops: CDR1 SEHNR, CDR2 FQNEAQ (reference sequence). CDR3 in amino acids: CSSSFETSTDTQYF. CDR3 bases: TGTTCCAGCAGCTTTGAAACTAGCACAGATACGCAGTATTTT.

The chain carries TRBV25-1 and TRBJ2-1, with 13 bases lining up with TRBD2. There are 16 residues in the CDR3. The ends lost 1 base at V and 11 bases at J; junction bases unmatched: 8. The germline V gene has CDR1 MGHDK and CDR2 SYGVNS. The CDR3 region is CASSELLAGGPGKQFF. The CDR3, as DNA: TGTGCCAGCAGTGAATTACTAGCGGGAGGGCCGGGTAAGCAGTTCTTC.

The rearrangement links TRBV5-1 to TRBJ1-1; 11 positions match TRBD1. Germline V gene lookup returns CDR1 SGHRS and CDR2 YFSETQ. Trimming removed 1 base from V and 4 bases from J; junction bases left unmatched: 3. CDR3 length: 15 amino acids. The chain's CDR3 is CASSLRTGGGTEAFF. The CDR3 DNA sequence: TGCGCCAGCAGCTTGAGGACAGGGGGCGGCACTGAAGCTTTCTTT.

The chain has TRBV2 and TRBJ1-5; D not resolved. CDR1 is SNHLY, CDR2 FYNNEI, per germline. CDR3 length: 14 residues. With 6 bases removed from V and 3 bases from J, the gap between germline ends came to 12 bases. CDR3 amino acids: CASRATENNQPQHF. In nucleotides, the CDR3 is TGTGCCAGCAGAGCGACGGAAAACAATCAGCCCCAGCATTTT. The variable domain in full, completed from reference TRBV2 and TRBJ1-5, reads EPEVTQTPSHQVTQMGQEVILRCVPISNHLYFYWYRQILGQKVEFLVSFYNNEISEKSEIFDDQFSVERPDGSNFTLKIRSTKLEDSAMYFCASRATENNQPQHFGDGTRLSIL.

The chain carries TRBV29-1 and TRBJ2-3; 9 nucleotides align to TRBD2. J lost 0 bases, V lost 0 bases, and 4 bases had no gene match. The CDR3 is 16 amino acids. The germline V gene encodes CDR1 SQVTM and CDR2 ANQGSEA. The CDR3 DNA follows: TGCAGCGTTGAAGAATGGACTAGCGCGAGCACAGATACGCAGTATTTT. Translated: CSVEEWTSASTDTQYF.

This chain uses TRBV10-1 with TRBJ2-7; maybe TRBD1 (6 bases). Germline-derived CDR1 and CDR2 are WNHNN and SYGVQD (reference sequence). Between the trimmed V and J ends, which lost 3 bases and 1 base, there was a span of 10 bases. The CDR3 length is 14 residues. The CDR3 DNA is TGCGCCAGCAGTGAAGGCGACAGGTCCTACGAGCAGTACTTC. This gives the protein CASSEGDRSYEQYF.

The gene calls are TRBV18 and TRBJ2-1; the match to TRBD2 covers 10 bases. This CDR3 has 15 amino acids. Per the germline V gene, CDR1 is KGHSH and CDR2 is LQKENI. V lost 2 bases to trimming and J lost 6 bases; unmatched junction nucleotides: 4. CDR3 sequence reads: CASSPSGLAVNEQFF. The CDR3 DNA sequence: TGTGCCAGCTCACCATCCGGACTAGCGGTCAATGAGCAGTTCTTC.

V and J are TRBV9 and TRBJ2-7; TRBD2 agrees at 7 bases. Per the germline V gene, CDR1 is SGDLS and CDR2 is YYNGEE. Trimming took 0 bases from V and 6 from J; bases not matched to a gene: 9. There are 15 residues in the CDR3. The DNA of the CDR3 is TGTGCCAGCAGCGTAGCTACGGCGGGGGTGGGCGAGCAGTACTTC. Amino acids: CASSVATAGVGEQYF.

The chain is built from TRBV13 and TRBJ1-2; D remains unclear. The CDR3 has 13 residues. Trimming removed 5 bases from V and 3 bases from J, with 10 bases in between. Looked up from germline, CDR1 is PRHDT and CDR2 is FYEKMQ (reference sequence). The CDR3 region has the DNA TGTGCCAGCAGCCCCACAGCGGACTATGGCTACACCTTC. Translated: CASSPTADYGYTF.

The rearrangement links TRBV7-9 to TRBJ2-7; 8 nucleotides agree with TRBD1. Germline values: CDR1 SEHNR, CDR2 FQNEAQ (reference sequence). V lost 3 bases and J lost 4; bases outside the gene matches: 2. This CDR3 contains 13 residues. CDR3 in amino acids: CASSFGQGYEQYF. In nucleotides, the CDR3 is TGTGCCAGCAGCTTCGGACAGGGTTACGAGCAGTACTTC.

The chain couples TRBV28 to TRBJ2-7; possibly TRBD1 for D (6 bases). Germline CDR1 and CDR2: MDHEN and SYDVKM. The V end lost 5 bases, the J end lost 4 bases, and 9 bases lay between the germline ends. The CDR3 totals 12 residues. CDR3 sequence reads: CASSPQGYEQYF. In DNA form, the CDR3 reads TGTGCCAGCAGTCCTCAGGGGTACGAGCAGTACTTC.

The J gene is TRBJ1-1, the V gene TRBV5-4, with 9 bases that match TRBD1. Germline loops: CDR1 SGHNT, CDR2 YYREEE (reference sequence). The CDR3 is 14 residues long. V was clipped by 4 bases and J by 5 bases; unmatched bases: 6. CDR3 amino acids: CASSQVGTGTEAFF. DNA for the CDR3: TGTGCCAGCAGCCAAGTAGGGACAGGGACTGAAGCTTTCTTT.

This clone has only one observation. The CDR3 loop reads CASSPGAYYSNQPQHF. DNA for the CDR3: TGTGCCAGCAGCCCAGGGGCTTACTATAGCAATCAGCCCCAGCATTTT. This chain uses TRBV7-8 with TRBJ1-5; D possibly corresponds to TRBD1 (6 bases). This CDR3 contains 16 residues. The germline gives CDR1 SGHVS, CDR2 FQNEAQ. V dropped 5 bases and J dropped 0 bases, with 14 bases sitting between them.

This clone has more than one count but fewer than ten. V and J are TRBV6-5 and TRBJ2-3, with TRBD1 matching 9 bases. Unmatched junction bases numbered 6, after V lost 4 bases and J lost 7 bases. The V gene's germline CDR1 is MNHEY and CDR2 SVGAGI. The CDR3 is made up of 14 amino acids. The CDR3 nucleotides read TGTGCCAGCAGTTTCGGGACAGGGCCATATACGCAGTATTTT. Translating gives CASSFGTGPYTQYF.

CDR3 DNA sequence: TGTGCCAGTAGTATGCAAGGGGATCGCAATCAGCCCCAGCATTTT. Protein product: CASSMQGDRNQPQHF. The chain combines TRBV19 with TRBJ1-5, with D maybe TRBD1 (5 bases). CDR1 is LNHDA and CDR2 is SQIVND in the germline V gene (reference sequence). V lost 3 bases and J 2 bases, leaving 11 bases between the germline ends. This CDR3 spans 15 amino acids.

The chain is built from TRBV18 and TRBJ1-5; D gene ambiguous. Germline values: CDR1 KGHSH, CDR2 LQKENI. Trimming cost V 3 bases and J 7 bases, with 22 bases left between them. CDR3 length: 17 amino acids. CDR3 in DNA: TGTGCCAGCTCACCCGGTATCTTGGTAGATGATCGCCAGCCCCAGCATTTT. It codes for CASSPGILVDDRQPQHF.

The genes are TRBV29-1 and TRBJ2-7, with a weak D call TRBD2 (5 bases). The CDR3 sequence is 16 residues long. Germline CDR1 SQVTM, CDR2 ANQGSEA. V was pared by 0 bases and J by 0 bases, with 15 bases between. CDR3 nucleotide sequence: TGCAGCGTTGAAGATAGGCAGGACTCCACCTCCTACGAGCAGTACTTC. Translating it yields CSVEDRQDSTSYEQYF.